These 28 T cell receptor beta chains were sequenced from one sample in a study of T cell changes during pregnancy in multiple sclerosis. Clones were read by immunoSEQ multiplex PCR, and TCRdb kept only the in-frame ones, dropping some. The repertoire has about 35,000 clones, about 91% of them found once; the top ten carry 0.43%. This specimen consisted of CD4+ T cells from peripheral blood mononuclear cells, obtained in the third trimester of pregnancy. These receptors were obtained from a female donor in good health, enrolled as a control in a pregnancy study.

This chain joins TRBV21-1 and TRBJ2-2; whether TRBD2, the table's D call, matches the DNA was not checked. TRBV21-1 counts as a pseudogene. The CDR3 sequence is 15 residues long. The CDR3 loop reads CASNRGGTGQGELFF. The DNA for the CDR3 is TGTGCCAGCAACCGGGGGGGCACTGGACAGGGGGAGCTGTTTTTT.

The V gene is TRBV2, the J gene TRBJ1-3; D gene unclear. The germline V and J ends were trimmed by 2 bases and 4 bases, with 6 bases remaining between them. This CDR3 has 13 amino acids. CDR1 SNHLY and CDR2 FYNNEI come from the germline V gene. The CDR3 here is CASSETSGNTIYF. Here the CDR3 DNA reads TGTGCCAGCAGTGAAACATCGGGAAACACCATATATTTT.

The chain employs TRBV7-2 and TRBJ2-5; 7 nucleotides match TRBD2. The CDR3 spans 14 residues. V was pared by 1 base and J by 6 bases, with 5 bases of the junction left unmatched. Germline V CDR1 and CDR2: SGHTA, FQGNSA. CDR3 coding DNA: TGTGCCAGCAGCTTAGATCTAGCGGTAAAGACCCAGTACTTC. Its protein product is CASSLDLAVKTQYF.

The CDR3 bases are TGTGCCAGCTCACCGGGTCTGAGGGAGACCCAGTACTTC. It yields the protein CASSPGLRETQYF. J is TRBJ2-5 and V is TRBV18; D gene uncertain. Germline CDR1 KGHSH, CDR2 LQKENI. The ends were cut back, 3 bases at V and 5 bases at J, with 10 bases in the middle. The CDR3 length is 13 residues.

This sequence joins TRBV6-6 and TRBJ2-3; D possibly corresponds to TRBD2 (5 bases). Trimming pared 2 bases from V and 4 bases from J, leaving 10 bases between. Germline V gene data show CDR1 as MNHNY and CDR2 as SVGAGI (reference sequence). The CDR3 totals 14 residues. The CDR3, as DNA: TGTGCCAGCAGTTACCCAGGAGGTCCAGATACGCAGTATTTT. Protein sequence: CASSYPGGPDTQYF.

V gene TRBV5-3 combines with J gene TRBJ2-4; TRBD2 might be the D (5 bases). TRBV5-3 is an ORF, with its function uncertain. Trimming took off 0 bases at V and 9 bases at J, with 13 bases between the two ends. CDR3 length equals 14 residues. The CDR3 nucleotides read TGTGCCAGAAGCTTGGACAGAGCCGAGGGCATTCAGTACTTC. It codes for CARSLDRAEGIQYF.

The rearrangement links TRBV28 to TRBJ2-7; tentatively, D is TRBD1 (6 bases). The CDR3 length is 14 residues. V was cut by 7 bases and J by 4 bases, with 17 bases left in between. From germline, CDR1 is MDHEN and CDR2 SYDVKM. CDR3 region: CASTPGGTSYEQYF. DNA of the CDR3: TGTGCCAGCACCCCAGGTGGGACATCTTACGAGCAGTACTTC.

The V and J genes are TRBV6-1 and TRBJ2-7; TRBD1 agrees at 9 bases. Per the germline V gene, CDR1 is MNHNS and CDR2 is SASEGT. Trimming took 7 bases from V and 3 from J; bases not matched to a gene: 10. The CDR3 sequence is 15 residues long. Written as DNA, the CDR3 is TGTGCCAGCAAAAAGGACAGGGGCTTCTTCTACGAGCAGTACTTC. This encodes CASKKDRGFFYEQYF.

The J gene is TRBJ2-2, the V gene TRBV2; perhaps TRBD2 as D (5 bases). The CDR3 has 13 residues. The germline gives CDR1 SNHLY, CDR2 FYNNEI. The ends were cut back, 6 bases at V and 4 bases at J, with 9 bases in the middle. The CDR3 sequence is CASRERGTGELFF. CDR3 sequence (DNA): TGTGCCAGCAGGGAACGGGGCACCGGGGAGCTGTTTTTT.

The chain couples TRBV6-6 to TRBJ1-5; D call uncertain. The V end was cut by 0 bases, the J end by 7 bases, with 7 bases between. The CDR3 totals 13 residues. Per germline, CDR1 MNHNY and CDR2 SVGAGI (reference sequence). CDR3 residues: CASSYSSPQPQHF. The CDR3 DNA reads as TGTGCCAGCAGTTACTCGAGTCCCCAGCCCCAGCATTTT.

The chain combines TRBV21-1 with TRBJ1-5; the table names TRBD1, a call not compared with the DNA. TRBV21-1 is an annotated pseudogene. There are 19 residues in the CDR3. The CDR3 loop is CASSRSPGTNGPGNQPQHF. In DNA, the CDR3 is TGTGCCAGCAGCAGATCTCCCGGGACAAATGGACCGGGCAATCAGCCCCAGCATTTT.

V gene TRBV2 combines with J gene TRBJ2-7; D is possibly TRBD2 (6 bases). Trimming shortened V by 6 bases and J by 2 bases, and 14 bases separated the two germline ends. Germline lookup yields CDR1 SNHLY and CDR2 FYNNEI. This CDR3 is built from 14 residues. CDR3 sequence reads: CASSGTWATYEQYF. In DNA form, the CDR3 reads TGTGCCAGCAGCGGGACTTGGGCGACCTACGAGCAGTACTTC.

This chain joins TRBV4-1 and TRBJ2-5; 9 nucleotides align to TRBD2. This CDR3 comprises 14 residues. CDR1 and CDR2 from the germline V gene are MGHRA and YSYEKL. The trim removed 4 bases at V and 5 bases at J, leaving 5 bases unmatched. CDR3 bases: TGCGCCAGCAGCCGCGGGGGGGCGAGGGAGACCCAGTACTTC. Protein product: CASSRGGARETQYF.

This chain connects TRBV5-1 to TRBJ2-5, with D perhaps matching TRBD2 (6 bases). V was cut by 6 bases and J by 5 bases, with 17 bases left in between. The CDR3 runs 14 residues. The germline V gene has CDR1 SGHRS and CDR2 YFSETQ. DNA of the CDR3: TGCGCCAGCACCGCAGGGAGGTATGGTGAGACCCAGTACTTC. Protein sequence: CASTAGRYGETQYF.

The chain combines TRBV7-2 with TRBJ1-4, with D perhaps TRBD1 (6 bases). This CDR3 is 16 amino acids long. V shed 0 bases and J shed 8 bases, with 16 bases lying between them. CDR1 and CDR2 (germline): SGHTA, FQGNSA. CDR3 amino acids: CASSLAVTGVNEKLFF. The CDR3 DNA reads as TGTGCCAGCAGCTTAGCTGTGACAGGAGTCAACGAAAAACTGTTTTTT.

This sequence joins TRBV4-3 and TRBJ2-5; D possibly corresponds to TRBD2 (6 bases). Germline V lookup: CDR1 LGHNA, CDR2 YSLEER. The CDR3 is made up of 15 amino acids. Trimming pared 3 bases from V and 2 bases from J, leaving 13 bases between. The chain's CDR3 is CASSHGGAGQETQYF. As DNA, the CDR3 is TGCGCCAGCAGCCACGGAGGGGCGGGGCAAGAGACCCAGTACTTC.

The V call is TRBV5-6, the J call TRBJ1-3; 7 nucleotides agree with TRBD1. This CDR3 comprises 14 residues. Unmatched junction bases numbered 2, after V lost 0 bases and J lost 5 bases. Germline-derived CDR1 and CDR2 are SGHDT and YYEEEE. DNA of the CDR3: TGTGCCAGCAGCTTGGGACAGGGACGAAACACCATATATTTT. Amino acid sequence: CASSLGQGRNTIYF.

The chain carries TRBV7-8 and TRBJ1-5; 8 bases are shared with TRBD1. Germline V lookup: CDR1 SGHVS, CDR2 FQNEAQ. V lost 2 bases, J lost 9 bases, and 12 bases stayed unmatched. This CDR3 contains 16 residues. The CDR3 region is CASSLTTGAPSGPQHF. CDR3 nucleotides: TGTGCCAGCAGCTTAACGACAGGGGCCCCCTCAGGGCCCCAGCATTTT. Complete variable domain (other parts from reference TRBV7-8 and TRBJ1-5): GAGVSQSPRYKVAKRGQDVALRCDPISGHVSLFWYQQALGQGPEFLTYFQNEAQLDKSGLPSDRFFAERPEGSVSTLKIQRTQQEDSAVYLCASSLTTGAPSGPQHFGDGTRLSIL.

The V call is TRBV9, the J call TRBJ2-1, with D uncertain. This CDR3 contains 15 residues. Trimming removed 0 bases at V and 1 base at J, with 8 bases between. CDR1 and CDR2 from the germline V gene are SGDLS and YYNGEE. The CDR3 here is CASSVELLSYNEQFF. The CDR3 coding sequence is TGTGCCAGCAGCGTAGAACTACTTTCCTACAATGAGCAGTTCTTC.

The gene calls are TRBV6-5 and TRBJ2-5; 7 bases match TRBD2. J lost 2 bases, V lost 6 bases, and 6 bases had no gene match. This CDR3 has 14 residues. Germline CDR1 MNHEY, CDR2 SVGAGI. This CDR3 reads CASRTSLAQETQYF. As DNA, the CDR3 is TGTGCCAGCAGGACTAGCCTAGCACAAGAGACCCAGTACTTC.

V is TRBV18 and J is TRBJ1-5, with D tentatively TRBD1 (5 bases). This CDR3 is built from 14 residues. Germline-derived CDR1 and CDR2 are KGHSH and LQKENI. Trimming pared 6 bases from V and 2 bases from J, leaving 11 bases between. CDR3 DNA: TGTGCCAGCTCTCCCGACAGTCGCAATCAGCCCCAGCATTTT. Amino acid sequence: CASSPDSRNQPQHF.

This clone was seen only once. The V gene is TRBV7-8, the J gene TRBJ2-7, with TRBD2 matching over 7 bases. V dropped 5 bases and J dropped 0; count of bases not matched to a gene: 4. The CDR3 runs 14 residues. Per the germline V gene, CDR1 is SGHVS and CDR2 is FQNEAQ. CDR3 in amino acids: CASSPRGFSYEQYF. The CDR3 DNA sequence: TGTGCCAGCAGCCCGCGGGGGTTCTCCTACGAGCAGTACTTC.

This clone was detected once. The rearrangement uses TRBV27 and TRBJ1-2; 7 bases map to TRBD1. The CDR3 is made up of 15 amino acids. Germline CDR1 is MNHEY and CDR2 is SMNVEV (reference sequence). With 3 bases clipped from V and 8 bases from J, the junction kept 12 bases outside the gene matches. CDR3 loop: CASSLGAGTVGGYTF. Written as DNA, the CDR3 is TGTGCCAGCAGTTTGGGGGCCGGGACAGTGGGAGGCTACACCTTC.

The CDR3: CASSLGGRQGQEKLFF. The CDR3 DNA sequence: TGTGCCAGCAGCCTGGGGGGGAGGCAGGGTCAGGAAAAACTGTTTTTT. This chain uses TRBV7-8 with TRBJ1-4; D possibly corresponds to TRBD1 (5 bases). Trimming took off 5 bases at V and 8 bases at J, with 21 bases between the two ends. Germline V gives CDR1 SGHVS, CDR2 FQNEAQ. The CDR3 is 16 amino acids.

V gene TRBV10-3 combines with J gene TRBJ1-1; D is perhaps TRBD1 (5 bases). CDR1 is ENHRY, CDR2 SYGVKD, per germline. This CDR3 spans 18 amino acids. Trimming removed 0 bases from V and 1 base from J, with 18 bases in between. CDR3 DNA sequence: TGTGCCATCAGTGAGTCGTCCACGGGTCGGGGGGGGAACACTGAAGCTTTCTTT. As protein: CAISESSTGRGGNTEAFF.

The V call is TRBV4-3, the J call TRBJ2-1; possible D gene TRBD2, 5 bases. The V end was cut by 4 bases, the J end by 9 bases, with 16 bases between. CDR1 and CDR2 from the germline V gene are LGHNA and YSLEER. The CDR3 extends over 14 amino acids. CDR3 protein: CASSPSPLRREQFF. The CDR3 DNA is TGCGCCAGCAGCCCTAGCCCACTTCGACGTGAGCAGTTCTTC.

The genes are TRBV7-2 and TRBJ1-5; 7 bases fit TRBD1. The ends lost 5 bases at V and 3 bases at J; junction bases unmatched: 4. The CDR3 runs to 14 residues. Per germline, CDR1 SGHTA and CDR2 FQGNSA. CDR3: CASSQTGPNQPQHF. The CDR3 DNA sequence: TGTGCCAGCAGCCAGACAGGGCCCAATCAGCCCCAGCATTTT. The full variable domain, in which reference TRBV7-2 and TRBJ1-5 provide the parts outside the CDR3, is GAGVSQSPSNKVTEKGKDVELRCDPISGHTALYWYRQSLGQGLEFLIYFQGNSAPDKSGLPSDRFSAERTGGSVSTLTIQRTQQEDSAVYLCASSQTGPNQPQHFGDGTRLSIL.

V is TRBV25-1 and J is TRBJ1-1; weak D call: TRBD1 (5 bases). The germline V and J ends were trimmed by 8 bases and 4 bases, with 20 bases remaining between them. The CDR3 sequence is 15 residues long. Per the germline V gene, CDR1 is MGHDK and CDR2 is SYGVNS. Written as DNA, the CDR3 is TGTGCCAGCGGTATCCCTGCGGTAGGGGTCACTGAAGCTTTCTTT. It translates to CASGIPAVGVTEAFF.